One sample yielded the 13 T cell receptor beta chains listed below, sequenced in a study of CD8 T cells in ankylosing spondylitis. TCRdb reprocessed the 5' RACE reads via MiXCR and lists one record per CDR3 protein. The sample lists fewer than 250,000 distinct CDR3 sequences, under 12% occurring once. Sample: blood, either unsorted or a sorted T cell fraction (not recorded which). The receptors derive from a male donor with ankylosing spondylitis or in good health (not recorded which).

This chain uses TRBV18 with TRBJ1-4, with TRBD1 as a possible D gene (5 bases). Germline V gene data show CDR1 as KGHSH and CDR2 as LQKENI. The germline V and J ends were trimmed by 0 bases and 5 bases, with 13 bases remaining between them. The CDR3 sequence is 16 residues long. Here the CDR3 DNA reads TGTGCCAGCTCACCACCGAGGGGAAATGGGAATGAAAAACTGTTTTTT. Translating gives CASSPPRGNGNEKLFF.

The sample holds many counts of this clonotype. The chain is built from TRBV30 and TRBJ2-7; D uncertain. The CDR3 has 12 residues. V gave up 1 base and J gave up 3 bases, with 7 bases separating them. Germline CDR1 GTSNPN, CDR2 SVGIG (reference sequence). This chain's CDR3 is CAWSAAGYEQYF. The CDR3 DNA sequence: TGTGCCTGGAGTGCCGCTGGCTACGAGCAGTACTTC.

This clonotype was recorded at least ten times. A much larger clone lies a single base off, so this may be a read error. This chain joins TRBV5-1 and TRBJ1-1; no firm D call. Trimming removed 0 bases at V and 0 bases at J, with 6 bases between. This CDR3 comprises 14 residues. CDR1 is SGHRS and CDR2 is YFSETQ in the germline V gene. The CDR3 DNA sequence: TGCGCCAGCAGCTTGGCGCAGCTGAACACTGAAGCTTTCTTT. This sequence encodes CASSLAQLNTEAFF. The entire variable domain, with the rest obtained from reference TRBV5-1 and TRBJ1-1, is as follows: KAGVTQTPRYLIKTRGQQVTLSCSPISGHRSVSWYQQTPGQGLQFLFEYFSETQRNKGNFPGRFSGRQFSNSRSEMNVSTLELGDSALYLCASSLAQLNTEAFFGQGTRLTVV.

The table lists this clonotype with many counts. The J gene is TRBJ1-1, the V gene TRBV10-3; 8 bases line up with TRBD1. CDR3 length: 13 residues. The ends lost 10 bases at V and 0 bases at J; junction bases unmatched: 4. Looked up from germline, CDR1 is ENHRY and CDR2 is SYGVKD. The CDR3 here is CASRTGMNTEAFF. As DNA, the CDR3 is TGTGCCAGCAGGACAGGGATGAACACTGAAGCTTTCTTT.

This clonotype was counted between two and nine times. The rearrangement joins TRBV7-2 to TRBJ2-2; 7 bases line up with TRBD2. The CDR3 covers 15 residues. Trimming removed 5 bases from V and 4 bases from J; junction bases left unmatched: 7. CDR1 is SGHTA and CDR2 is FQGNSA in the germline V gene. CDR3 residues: CASSPTGRPTGELFF. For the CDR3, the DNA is TGTGCCAGCAGCCCCACCGGGAGGCCCACCGGGGAGCTGTTTTTT.

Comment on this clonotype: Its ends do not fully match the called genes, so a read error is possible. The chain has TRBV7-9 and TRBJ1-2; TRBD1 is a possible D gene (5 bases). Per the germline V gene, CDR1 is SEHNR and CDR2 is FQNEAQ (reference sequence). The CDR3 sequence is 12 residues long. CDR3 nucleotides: TGTGCCAGCAGCTCTCAAGGGGACCTTCACGCCTTC. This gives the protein CASSSQGDLHAF.

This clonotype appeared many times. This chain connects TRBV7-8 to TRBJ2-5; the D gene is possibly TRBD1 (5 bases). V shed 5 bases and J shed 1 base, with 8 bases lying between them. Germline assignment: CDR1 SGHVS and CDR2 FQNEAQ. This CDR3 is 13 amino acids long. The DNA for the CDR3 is TGTGCCAGCAGCCGGACACGCCAAGAGACCCAGTACTTC. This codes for CASSRTRQETQYF.

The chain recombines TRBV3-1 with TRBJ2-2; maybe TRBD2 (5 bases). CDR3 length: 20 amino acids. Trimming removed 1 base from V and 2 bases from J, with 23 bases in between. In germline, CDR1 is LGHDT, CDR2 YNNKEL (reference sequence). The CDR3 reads CASSQGVAGLANLNTGELFF. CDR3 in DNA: TGTGCCAGCAGCCAAGGTGTAGCAGGACTCGCCAACCTTAACACCGGGGAGCTGTTTTTT.

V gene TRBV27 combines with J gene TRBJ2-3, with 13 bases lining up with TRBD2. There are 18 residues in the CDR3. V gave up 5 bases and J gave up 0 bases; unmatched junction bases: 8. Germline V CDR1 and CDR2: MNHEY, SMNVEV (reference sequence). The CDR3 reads CASSPGLAGASSTDTQYF. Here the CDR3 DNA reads TGTGCCAGCAGTCCCGGACTAGCGGGAGCCTCTAGCACAGATACGCAGTATTTT.

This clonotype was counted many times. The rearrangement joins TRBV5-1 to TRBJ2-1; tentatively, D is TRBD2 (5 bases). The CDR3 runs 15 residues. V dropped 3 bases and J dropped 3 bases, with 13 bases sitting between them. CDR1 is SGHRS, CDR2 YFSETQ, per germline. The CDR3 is CASSSDPRDYNEQFF. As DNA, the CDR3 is TGCGCCAGCAGCTCTGACCCCCGGGACTACAATGAGCAGTTCTTC.

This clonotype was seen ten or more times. The CDR3 DNA sequence: TGCAGCGTTGGGGACCCCGGGGAGCTGTTTTTT. Amino acids: CSVGDPGELFF. The chain uses TRBV29-1 and TRBJ2-2, with D possibly being TRBD1 or TRBD2 (5 bases each). Trimming pared 4 bases from V and 6 bases from J, leaving 6 bases between. Germline-derived CDR1 and CDR2 are SQVTM and ANQGSEA. The CDR3 runs 11 residues.

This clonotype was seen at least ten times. CDR3 in amino acids: CAWRQRDRGSGNTIYF. CDR3 sequence (DNA): TGTGCCTGGAGACAAAGGGACAGGGGCTCTGGAAACACCATATATTTT. V gene TRBV30 combines with J gene TRBJ1-3, with 10 bases that match TRBD1. Germline V CDR1 and CDR2: GTSNPN, SVGIG (reference sequence). The V segment lost 3 bases and the J segment 0 bases; nucleotides outside the gene matches: 5. This CDR3 is built from 16 residues.

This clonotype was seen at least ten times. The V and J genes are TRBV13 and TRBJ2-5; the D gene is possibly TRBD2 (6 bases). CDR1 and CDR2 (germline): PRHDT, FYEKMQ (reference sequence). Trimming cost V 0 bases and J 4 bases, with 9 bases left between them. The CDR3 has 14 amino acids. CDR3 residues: CASSLGPAGETQYF. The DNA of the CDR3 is TGTGCCAGCAGCTTAGGCCCAGCGGGAGAGACCCAGTACTTC.